A single sample gave rise to the 20 T cell receptor beta chains below, sequenced in a study of T cell responses to AZD1222 COVID-19 vaccine. This table comes from immunoSEQ multiplex PCR, and its TCRdb copy is limited to in-frame clones, with some not included. The data contain about 120,000 clones, 70% to 90% of them seen just once; the ten biggest clones take up around 3.3%. The sample here was peripheral blood, taken on day 0 of AZD1222 vaccination. These TCRs come from an adult in good health.

This chain links TRBV6-5 with TRBJ1-5; 7 positions agree with TRBD1. J was trimmed by 4 bases and V by 5 bases; bases with no gene match: 5. The CDR3 covers 14 residues. Looked up from germline, CDR1 is MNHEY and CDR2 is SVGAGI. CDR3 sequence (DNA): TGTGCCAGCAGTATTTCAGGGGGGAATCAGCCCCAGCATTTT. This sequence encodes CASSISGGNQPQHF.

The chain couples TRBV12-3 or TRBV12-4 to TRBJ2-2; D assignment may be TRBD1 or TRBD2 (6 bases each). There are 13 residues in the CDR3. Between the trimmed V and J ends, which lost 5 bases and 8 bases, there was a span of 12 bases. The chain's CDR3 is CASSLQGGGELFF. In nucleotides, the CDR3 is TGTGCCAGCAGTCTACAGGGAGGTGGGGAGCTGTTTTTT.

V gene TRBV11-3 combines with J gene TRBJ2-6, with TRBD1 matching 9 bases. The V segment lost 4 bases and the J segment 2 bases; nucleotides outside the gene matches: 6. The V gene's germline CDR1 is SGHNT and CDR2 YENEEA. The CDR3 covers 17 residues. The CDR3 region is CASSSGTGRTGANVLTF. The CDR3 DNA follows: TGTGCCAGCAGCTCCGGGACAGGGAGAACTGGGGCCAACGTCCTGACTTTC.

This clone was counted between two and nine times. The CDR3 sequence is CASSIPRRLSGNTIYF. The CDR3 region has the DNA TGTGCCAGTAGTATCCCTCGGAGACTTTCTGGAAACACCATATATTTT. The rearrangement uses TRBV19 and TRBJ1-3; D gene unclear. There are 16 residues in the CDR3. Germline V gives CDR1 LNHDA, CDR2 SQIVND (reference sequence). V was clipped by 3 bases and J by 1 base, with 13 bases between them.

V and J are TRBV7-6 and TRBJ1-1, with D perhaps TRBD1 (5 bases). The CDR3 is 15 amino acids. The germline V gene has CDR1 SGHVS and CDR2 FNYEAQ. V was trimmed by 1 base and J by 6 bases, leaving 15 bases between them. CDR3 in DNA: TGTGCCAGCAGCTTAGTGGGGGGATCGAGGGCTGAAGCTTTCTTT. Translating gives CASSLVGGSRAEAFF.

CDR3 residues: CASSLVSASPEAFF. In nucleotides, the CDR3 is TGTGCCAGCAGCTTAGTATCAGCATCCCCTGAAGCTTTCTTT. The chain is built from TRBV7-2 and TRBJ1-1; no reliable D call. V lost 1 base and J 6 bases, leaving 12 bases between the germline ends. The CDR3 contains 14 residues. Germline V lookup: CDR1 SGHTA, CDR2 FQGNSA.

The V call is TRBV29-1, the J call TRBJ1-2; a weak D match, TRBD1 (6 bases). The germline V and J ends were trimmed by 6 bases and 4 bases, with 15 bases remaining between them. This CDR3 contains 13 residues. Germline V gene sequence: CDR1 SQVTM, CDR2 ANQGSEA. CDR3 nucleotides: TGCAGCGTGCCAGGACAGTATGGCTATGGCTACACCTTC. Its translation is CSVPGQYGYGYTF.

This sequence joins TRBV5-4 and TRBJ2-2; D is undetermined. V was shortened by 0 bases and J by 3 bases, with 12 bases between the two germline ends. Germline CDR1 reads SGHNT; CDR2 reads YYREEE (reference sequence). The CDR3 consists of 16 residues. The CDR3 region is CASSLDGSTYTGELFF. The CDR3 coding sequence is TGTGCCAGCAGCTTGGATGGCAGCACCTACACCGGGGAGCTGTTTTTT.

The V and J genes are TRBV7-9 and TRBJ2-1; 8 bases align to TRBD1. V was clipped by 11 bases and J by 5 bases; unmatched bases: 14. CDR1 is SEHNR, CDR2 FQNEAQ, per germline (reference sequence). The CDR3 totals 15 residues. CDR3 region: CAGERKGQANNEQFF. The CDR3 DNA follows: TGTGCCGGGGAGAGGAAGGGACAGGCCAACAATGAGCAGTTCTTC. The whole variable domain, filled in from reference TRBV7-9 and TRBJ2-1, reads DTGVSQNPRHKITKRGQNVTFRCDPISEHNRLYWYRQTLGQGPEFLTYFQNEAQLEKSRLLSDRFSAERPKGSFSTLEIQRTEQGDSAMYLCAGERKGQANNEQFFGPGTRLTVL.

The chain combines TRBV18 with TRBJ1-5, with a tentative D call TRBD1 (5 bases). CDR3 length: 14 residues. Germline-derived CDR1 and CDR2 are KGHSH and LQKENI. The V gene lost 5 bases and the J gene lost 0 bases, with 8 bases spanning the gap. Here the CDR3 reads CASSLQDSNQPQHF. The CDR3 DNA is TGTGCCAGCTCATTACAGGATAGCAATCAGCCCCAGCATTTT.

The chain joins TRBV28 to TRBJ2-5; TRBD1 is a possible D gene (5 bases). V lost 7 bases to trimming and J lost 2 bases, with 8 bases between them. Germline values: CDR1 MDHEN, CDR2 SYDVKM. The CDR3 consists of 12 residues. CDR3 sequence: CASNTGQETQYF. The CDR3 region has the DNA TGTGCCAGCAATACAGGTCAAGAGACCCAGTACTTC.

This clone appeared once. This chain joins TRBV3-1 (or the pseudogene TRBV3-2) and TRBJ2-1; TRBD2 aligns across 9 bases. Germline CDR1 LGHDT, CDR2 YNNKEL (reference sequence). The CDR3 is 12 residues long. J lost 15 bases, V lost 4 bases, and 7 bases had no gene match. The CDR3 coding sequence is TGTGCCAGCAGCCGTAGAGCGGGAGGTTTGTTCTTC. This encodes CASSRRAGGLFF.

In DNA, the CDR3 is TGCGCCAGCAGCTTTACTTCGGGTACCCCCGGAGGGACCCAGTACTTC. It is translated as CASSFTSGTPGGTQYF. V is TRBV5-1 and J is TRBJ2-5; TRBD2 is a possible D gene (5 bases). V lost 2 bases and J lost 7, with 21 bases in between. The CDR3 totals 16 residues. From germline, CDR1 is SGHRS and CDR2 YFSETQ.

The V gene is TRBV2, the J gene TRBJ1-2, with 7 positions matching TRBD1. Unmatched junction bases numbered 3, after V lost 4 bases and J lost 7 bases. Germline CDR1 is SNHLY and CDR2 is FYNNEI. CDR3 length: 12 residues. The CDR3 loop reads CASSVQGPGYTF. DNA for the CDR3: TGTGCCAGCAGTGTACAGGGGCCTGGCTACACCTTC.

The chain carries TRBV6-5 and TRBJ2-5; TRBD2 agrees at 9 bases. Germline-derived CDR1 and CDR2 are MNHEY and SVGAGI. With V trimmed by 0 bases and J by 4 bases, 3 bases remained unmatched. This CDR3 contains 15 residues. The CDR3 nucleotides are TGTGCCAGCAGTTACTCTAGGACTAGCGCAGAGACCCAGTACTTC. Protein: CASSYSRTSAETQYF.

This sequence joins TRBV6-6 and TRBJ1-1; no definite D call. With 11 bases removed from V and 7 bases from J, the gap between germline ends came to 14 bases. The CDR3 has 11 amino acids. Germline V CDR1 and CDR2: MNHNY, SVGAGI (reference sequence). The CDR3 loop reads CAVGQKGEAFF. As DNA, the CDR3 is TGTGCCGTGGGCCAAAAGGGTGAAGCTTTCTTT.

This chain links TRBV7-8 with TRBJ2-1; 9 bases match TRBD2. The V segment lost 3 bases and the J segment 2 bases; nucleotides outside the gene matches: 5. Germline V gene data show CDR1 as SGHVS and CDR2 as FQNEAQ. CDR3 length: 16 amino acids. CDR3 DNA: TGTGCCAGCAGCTTGACCAGACTAGCGGCCTACAATGAGCAGTTCTTC. Protein product: CASSLTRLAAYNEQFF.

The CDR3 DNA sequence: TGTGCCAGCAGCTTAACGGGACAGGGTCTGACTGAAGCTTTCTTT. Its protein product is CASSLTGQGLTEAFF. The chain recombines TRBV7-2 with TRBJ1-1; TRBD1 matches 9 bases. This CDR3 comprises 15 residues. V lost 2 bases and J lost 5; bases outside the gene matches: 6. The V gene's germline CDR1 is SGHTA and CDR2 FQGNSA.

This chain links TRBV7-9 with TRBJ1-1; 8 positions match TRBD1. The CDR3 length is 13 residues. After removal of 6 bases from V and 8 bases from J, the junction contained 8 bases not matched to a gene. CDR1 SEHNR and CDR2 FQNEAQ come from the germline V gene (reference sequence). The CDR3 bases are TGTGCCAGCAGTTCACAGGGGGACTCCGAAGCTTTCTTT. Its protein is CASSSQGDSEAFF.

The chain joins TRBV5-1 to TRBJ2-2; D may be TRBD1 (6 bases). V lost 9 bases and J 6 bases, leaving 18 bases between the germline ends. There are 14 residues in the CDR3. CDR1 SGHRS and CDR2 YFSETQ come from the germline V gene. The CDR3 protein is CATAQGDWSGELFF. CDR3 nucleotide sequence: TGCGCCACCGCACAGGGAGATTGGTCCGGGGAGCTGTTTTTT.